This TCR beta chain was sequenced in a study of cytomegalovirus exposure and HLA in healthy donors (dated by TCRdb to about 2017). About the investigation overall: In an earlier analysis of 587 of the donors, 276 Gb of sequence data and roughly 100 million unique TCR beta sequences from some 170 million T cells were reported. Both class I and class II loci were covered by HLA typing, at four-digit resolution. The later analysis used no new phenotypic data to find candidate immune exposures, relying instead on TCR beta sequences and their occurrence across donors. The study aimed to test whether cataloging public T cell receptors could reveal signatures of past pathogen exposure. The T cell repertoires of some 700 subjects were profiled by immunosequencing and related to cytomegalovirus serostatus. An early release that covered fewer than 750 HLA-typed donors contained approximately 300 gigabases of sequencing data and approximately 85 million unique TCR sequences. The number of typed donors differed by locus: about 620-630 for A, B, C, DRB1 and DQB1; 522 for DQA1; approximately 600 for DPA1; and 400 to 480 for DPB1. The genetic ancestry cluster associated with self-reported Caucasian donors included 81% of the 350 to 500 genotyped donors. To decide whether each TCR beta V gene segment behaved as functional or pseudogenic, an earlier analysis of some 600 of the donors relied on high-throughput TCR beta sequencing. Donor age, sex, ethnicity and CMV serostatus were compiled together with the repertoire data. Besides the first cohort of more than 650 subjects, a separate validation cohort made up of 120 different subjects was used. To study patterns of TCR occurrence, a later analysis re-analyzed previously published TCR beta repertoires from around 660 donors and added high-resolution HLA genotyping. All discovery cohort repertoires had been generated on a single sequencing platform. On average, 235,054 unique TCR beta nucleotide sequences were sequenced per donor among a few hundred genotyped donors of the cohort, with 15% to 20% of those sequences being non-productive. High-throughput TCR immunosequencing, statistical association of individual TCRs with disease status, and machine learning were combined to predict cytomegalovirus infection status. Genome-wide SNP genotypes for about 65% of the roughly 670 donors were used in a later genetic analysis, which treated that subset as a discovery cohort. Roughly 5 DR-DQ haplotypes were handled as single units for association and clustering, since linkage in the cohort was strong.

The CDR1 and CDR2 encoded by the germline V gene (reference sequence) are LNHDA and SQIVND. V is cut by 7 bases and J by 0 bases, and the space between the germline ends is 21 bases. Measured from the cysteine to the phenylalanine, the CDR3 is 17 residues long. The sequence is cut down to CDR3 DNA, 51 bases in frame from base 1. In total, approximately 690 healthy bone marrow donors made up the cohort. At the time of sampling, every cohort member was nominally healthy, though immune exposures that went unrecorded were likely present. The donor tested CMV seronegative and was one of the 352 seronegative cohort members. Each donor provided a peripheral blood sample, and peripheral blood mononuclear cells were used for TCR beta sequencing. The Qiagen DNeasy Blood Extraction Kit was used to extract genomic DNA from the blood cell samples. On this clone itself: Its target antigen remains unknown. Base-call qualities are not available, and no considerably larger clone is one nucleotide away.

Overall results and qualifications from the work: Because counts were too low, 15 or so rarely observed V segments, including chromosome 9 orphons, were excluded from the earlier analysis of some 590 of the donors. A total of 164 TCR beta chains were listed by the study as associated with cytomegalovirus. This cohort had only TCR beta chains sequenced, and the lack of alpha or paired-chain data limited which features could be detected. A later analysis found that TCR association rates varied across HLA loci, with DRB1 alleles showing the most associated TCRs and HLA-C alleles the fewest. For the cohort, immune exposure information was limited to CMV serostatus. Correlated functional status among segregating V segments might be attributable to linkage disequilibrium, but an unknown experimental factor could not be ruled out. A group of highly shared sequence variants was considered likely to be a technical artifact of the sequencing pipeline. A later analysis found that HLA-associated TCR beta chains were more clonally expanded and had lower generation probabilities than equally common non-associated chains. A later analysis associated about 17,000 TCR beta sequences with specific HLA alleles at a false discovery rate of 0.05. In an earlier analysis of some 500 of the donors, most TCR beta V segments were observed in productive rearrangements about 90% or about 30% of the time, broadly matching IMGT annotations. In a later genetic analysis, a missense DCLRE1C variant was associated with V-gene and J-gene trimming of TCR beta chains, and the association was replicated in an independent cohort. Across donors, most TCR sequences were observed very rarely, whereas some public TCRs were present in many individuals. In both the original and validation cohorts, the classifier was reported to diagnose cytomegalovirus status with high specificity and sensitivity. A further reported finding was that TCR beta sequences accurately predicted the HLA-A and HLA-B alleles for most subjects in the first cohort. The 87-base-pair reads could not distinguish some IMGT-functional V segments, including TRBV6-2 and TRBV6-3, so those segments were excluded. The authors suggested that the approach could potentially be generalized to other disease states and immunological phenotypes. Presence/absence analyses assumed roughly uniform sequencing depth across donors, an assumption that may not hold. In vitro tests confirmed that a few of the cytomegalovirus-associated TCR beta chains recognize cytomegalovirus antigens. According to a later genetic analysis, donors in an Asian-associated ancestry cluster had fewer N-insertions in productive TCRs than the approximately 670-donor mean. Because HLA typing was unavailable for some donors at each locus, only the typed subset was used in association tests. A later analysis reported that several top co-occurrence clusters appeared linked to parvovirus B19, influenza, CMV and Epstein-Barr virus. A later analysis found that most CMV-associated TCR beta chains appeared HLA-restricted, with HLA associations seemingly driven largely by CMV exposure. When HLA alleles, especially DR and DQ, strongly co-occurred, TCR associations were difficult to assign to individual alleles.

The library was produced with the immunoSEQ multiplex PCR assay. For the multiplex PCR, a mixture combining 60 forward primers for TCR Vbeta segments and 13 reverse primers for TCR Jbeta segments was used. The CDR3 region of rearranged TCR beta genes was amplified from genomic DNA with a multiplex PCR assay. Amplified TCR beta libraries were sequenced as 87-base-pair reads on the Illumina HiSeq System. Concerning the study's data processing: Across the 700 or so repertoires, a later analysis counted tens of millions of unique TCR beta chains, around 11 million of which were shared by at least two donors. A nearest-neighbor algorithm error-corrected the raw reads and collapsed the reads into unique sequences, merging closely related sequences to remove PCR and sequencing errors. To assign V, D and J gene segments, CDR3 sequences were aligned to IMGT reference sequences. For a sequence to be retained, a match of at least six nucleotides was required to both a V gene segment and a J gene segment. Rearrangements were classified as productive when the CDR3 lacked stop codons and remained in frame with V and J, and all other rearrangements were classified as non-productive. Following IMGT convention, CDR3 was defined as the stretch from the second conserved V-encoded cysteine to the conserved J-encoded phenylalanine. The earlier analysis of 500 to 750 of the donors excluded any sequence lacking an unambiguous match to a single V gene segment. An earlier analysis of some 500 of the donors classified V segments as functional when productive rearrangements were above 56.7% and as segregating when the standard deviation between donors was above 5%. A statistical classification framework was built for diagnosing cytomegalovirus status from the catalog of TCR beta chain sequences. In a later analysis, TCR nucleotide sequences were compared against IMGT/GENE-DB human TR gene sequences so that V and J genes could be assigned. A later analysis assigned CDR3 sequences and most-parsimonious VDJ recombination scenarios with the TCRdist pipeline. A later analysis defined each TCR beta chain by its CDR3 amino acid sequence plus V-gene family, and excluded reads lacking a unique V-gene family. A later analysis removed several hundred highly shared, low-generation-probability nucleotide sequences to deal with suspected cross-contamination and a sequencing artifact. A later analysis calculated a clonal expansion index for each public chain from normalized within-repertoire ranks of inferred template counts. In a later analysis, generation probabilities were computed using a VDJ recombination model fitted to out-of-frame rearrangements, and the results were checked against IGoR. A later analysis scored TCR-TCR, TCR-HLA and TCR-CMV co-occurrence with hypergeometric tests, applying a repertoire-size bias correction to TCR pairs. To estimate false discovery rates, a later analysis permuted the HLA or CMV assignments 20 times. In a later analysis, co-occurring TCRs were grouped using DBSCAN, and TCRdist sequence similarity was added for clustering within HLA-allele-positive subsets. Co-occurrence clustering excluded repertoires with fewer than 30,000 or more than 120,000 public chains, plus five with anomalous nucleotide sharing. What TCRdb holds here is the immuneACCESS table cut down to in-frame rearrangements. Part of the clones is not present; checked against another copy, under half of the missing clones reflect an unresolved V gene, and the others are unexplained. That table supplies the V and J calls and clone size; D and trimming were determined from the DNA. The sample records under 250,000 clones, approximately 80% of which are singletons. The ten most abundant clones make up less than 4.5% of the sample.

Recombination connected TRBV19 to TRBJ1-1, and perhaps TRBD1 as D gene, on 5 matching bases. The sequence came from a male donor in good health and CMV-seronegative. The sample was PBMCs. The base sequence is TGTGCCAGTACTCGAACGGGGGGAGCAGGACTGAACACTGAAGCTTTCTTT. Its protein reads: CASTRTGGAGLNTEAFF.